This T cell receptor (beta chain) was obtained from a study of T cell responses to AZD1222 COVID-19 vaccine. The wider study: Second doses at about 4 or about 12 weeks were pooled. The study, taken as a whole, reports: Reportedly, close to half of spike-specific TCRs are directed against unmutated variant regions. Two AZD1222 doses significantly raised spike-specific TCR breadth and depth over controls. The donor cohort was predominantly white British with a female majority, and clonal diversity may have been underestimated.

The CDR3 extends over 13 amino acids. V lost 6 bases, J lost 2 bases, and 11 bases lay in between. Germline values: CDR1 SGDLS, CDR2 YYNGEE. Using immunoSEQ multiplex PCR, the repertoire was profiled, and TCRdb retains in-frame clones only, with some absent. The table records 150,000 to 200,000 clones, about 92% of them present only once. Note on this clone: Its target is not known.

The clonotype originates from an adult in good health. Specimen: peripheral blood, collected on day 0 of AZD1222 vaccination. The V call is TRBV9, the J call TRBJ1-2; D is unclear. CDR3 region: CASTPGGNYGYTF. The CDR3 DNA is TGTGCCAGCACGCCGGGCGGAAACTATGGCTACACCTTC. Together with reference TRBV9 and TRBJ1-2, the CDR3 gives the full variable domain: DSGVTQTPKHLITATGQRVTLRCSPRSGDLSVYWYQQSLDQGLQFLIQYYNGEERAKGNILERFSAQQFPDLHSELNLSSLELGDSALYFCASTPGGNYGYTFGSGTRLTVV.